This TCR beta chain was captured in a study of cytomegalovirus exposure and HLA in healthy donors. Primers: 60 Vbeta forward and 13 Jbeta reverse. Repertoires were generated with immunoSEQ multiplex PCR, while TCRdb's copy carries only in-frame clones and drops some. This repertoire includes about 46,000 clones. Unmatched junction bases numbered 10, after V lost 5 bases and J lost 1 base. Germline values: CDR1 SGHAT, CDR2 FQNNGV. The CDR3 covers 16 residues. The sequenced sample consisted of PBMCs. The V and J genes are TRBV11-2 and TRBJ2-7; 8 bases are shared with TRBD2. The sequence came from a woman in her thirties or forties in good health and CMV-seronegative. The CDR3: CASSPSTGTRSYEQYF. In nucleotides, the CDR3 is TGTGCCAGCAGCCCGTCGACCGGGACTAGATCCTACGAGCAGTACTTC.